Each of the 17 T cell receptor beta chains below was sequenced from the same sample in a study of glioma-infiltrating T cells after dendritic cell vaccination. This table comes from immunoSEQ multiplex PCR, and its TCRdb copy is limited to in-frame clones, with some not included. The sample lists 50,000 to 70,000 clones, approximately 80% occurring once. Indicated time point: after dendritic cell vaccination, including at tumor progression/relapse. The sequences come from blood, collected after dendritic cell vaccination. Receptors originate from a human donor with glioblastoma.

On this clone: At one end the junction does not follow the germline gene, possibly because of a read error. The genes are TRBV7-7 and TRBJ2-1; D is ambiguous. This CDR3 spans 15 amino acids. In germline, CDR1 is SSHAT, CDR2 FNYEAQ (reference sequence). The chain's CDR3 is CASSLELDSYNEQFF. The CDR3 region has the DNA TGTGCTAGCAGCTTAGAGCTAGATTCCTACAATGAGCAGTTCTTC.

The chain carries TRBV6-5 and TRBJ1-2; D is ambiguous. V lost 6 bases and J lost 8, with 13 bases in between. This CDR3 has 12 residues. Germline values: CDR1 MNHEY, CDR2 SVGAGI. The CDR3 nucleotides read TGTGCCAGCAGCGCCCAAGGAGGAGGCTACACCTTC. Protein: CASSAQGGGYTF.

The chain links TRBV23-1 to TRBJ1-5; 10 positions agree with TRBD1. TRBV23-1 is an ORF for which the function is uncertain. Trimming took 3 bases from V and 6 from J; bases not matched to a gene: 8. This CDR3 is built from 16 residues. The DNA for the CDR3 is TGCGCCAGCAGTCAGACAGGGGGCATTGTGGTTCAGCCCCAGCATTTT. Protein product: CASSQTGGIVVQPQHF.

The rearrangement uses TRBV6-4 and TRBJ2-3; TRBD2 aligns across 11 bases. V was clipped by 0 bases and J by 4 bases; unmatched bases: 3. The CDR3 totals 16 residues. The germline V gene has CDR1 MRHNA and CDR2 SNTAGT. CDR3 DNA: TGTGCCAGCAGTGACTCGGTTAGCGGGGGGGCAGATACGCAGTATTTT. This sequence encodes CASSDSVSGGADTQYF.

This chain connects TRBV6-1 to TRBJ1-2; TRBD1 is a possible D gene (6 bases). The CDR3 loop spans 16 amino acids. CDR1 and CDR2 from the germline V gene are MNHNS and SASEGT. V shed 3 bases and J shed 0 bases, with 14 bases lying between them. This CDR3 reads CASSDFRTVTNYGYTF. CDR3 bases: TGTGCCAGCAGTGACTTCCGGACAGTAACTAACTATGGCTACACCTTC.

The rearrangement uses TRBV6-5 and TRBJ2-5; 7 bases align to TRBD2. This CDR3 has 12 residues. Germline V gene sequence: CDR1 MNHEY, CDR2 SVGAGI. Trimming cost V 6 bases and J 4 bases; bases outside gene matches: 2. The CDR3 sequence is CASSPGGETQYF. The CDR3 bases are TGTGCCAGCAGCCCGGGGGGAGAGACCCAGTACTTC.

The chain recombines TRBV28 with TRBJ1-2; D not resolved. CDR1 and CDR2 (germline): MDHEN, SYDVKM. The CDR3 spans 15 residues. V was cut by 1 base and J by 4 bases, with 13 bases left in between. The CDR3 sequence is CASSLLGPRSYGYTF. CDR3 DNA sequence: TGTGCCAGCAGTTTATTGGGCCCGCGTTCCTATGGCTACACCTTC.

This clone occurred once. This chain uses TRBV2 with TRBJ1-5; no definite D call. The germline V gene encodes CDR1 SNHLY and CDR2 FYNNEI. Trimming took off 7 bases at V and 3 bases at J, with 16 bases between the two ends. The CDR3 is 15 residues long. The CDR3: CASKKRHVNNQPQHF. The CDR3 DNA is TGTGCCAGCAAAAAGAGACACGTAAACAATCAGCCCCAGCATTTT.

This sequence joins TRBV9 and TRBJ2-7; 10 nucleotides match TRBD2. J lost 4 bases, V lost 4 bases, and 11 bases had no gene match. The CDR3 covers 16 residues. CDR1 and CDR2 (germline): SGDLS, YYNGEE. CDR3 protein: CASSIRPTSGVYEQYF. CDR3 DNA: TGTGCCAGCAGCATCCGCCCCACTAGCGGGGTATACGAGCAGTACTTC.

V gene TRBV7-8 combines with J gene TRBJ1-6; no firm D call. The CDR3 contains 16 residues. In germline, CDR1 is SGHVS, CDR2 FQNEAQ. Trimming left V 1 base short and J 7 bases short, with 14 bases between. The CDR3 protein is CASSLVRAGWNSPLHF. CDR3 coding DNA: TGTGCCAGCAGCTTAGTGAGGGCGGGTTGGAATTCACCCCTCCACTTT.

There are a few counts of this clone. The V and J genes are TRBV5-1 and TRBJ1-2; no reliable D call. This CDR3 is built from 14 residues. Germline CDR1 reads SGHRS; CDR2 reads YFSETQ. V lost 0 bases to trimming and J lost 4 bases, with 10 bases between them. DNA for the CDR3: TGCGCCAGCAGCTTGGGAGATCGTGGCTATGGCTACACCTTC. Protein sequence: CASSLGDRGYGYTF.

The V gene is TRBV5-1, the J gene TRBJ2-1; 10 nucleotides align to TRBD2. This CDR3 has 16 residues. Germline loops: CDR1 SGHRS, CDR2 YFSETQ. V shed 1 base and J 9 bases; nucleotides not matched to a gene: 10. The CDR3: CASSLSYERGGREQFF. The CDR3 DNA is TGCGCCAGCAGCTTGTCTTACGAGCGGGGGGGCCGTGAGCAGTTCTTC. Full variable domain (outside the CDR3, taken from reference TRBV5-1 and TRBJ2-1): KAGVTQTPRYLIKTRGQQVTLSCSPISGHRSVSWYQQTPGQGLQFLFEYFSETQRNKGNFPGRFSGRQFSNSRSEMNVSTLELGDSALYLCASSLSYERGGREQFFGPGTRLTVL.

The genes are TRBV7-2 and TRBJ2-7, with 9 positions matching TRBD2. CDR1 SGHTA and CDR2 FQGNSA come from the germline V gene. The CDR3 totals 14 residues. V shed 6 bases and J 2 bases; nucleotides not matched to a gene: 5. The CDR3 region is CASSNSGGPYEQYF. The CDR3 coding sequence is TGTGCCAGCAGTAACAGCGGGGGGCCCTACGAGCAGTACTTC.

This chain connects TRBV11-3 to TRBJ1-1; D perhaps matches TRBD1 (6 bases). Germline lookup yields CDR1 SGHNT and CDR2 YENEEA. The CDR3 runs 15 residues. Trimming pared 1 base from V and 5 bases from J, leaving 14 bases between. The CDR3 DNA sequence: TGTGCCAGCAGCTTAGGTTTCAGGGGAAGAACTGAAGCTTTCTTT. It codes for CASSLGFRGRTEAFF. Full variable domain (rest looked up from reference TRBV11-3 and TRBJ1-1): EAGVVQSPRYKIIEKKQPVAFWCNPISGHNTLYWYLQNLGQGPELLIRYENEEAVDDSQLPKDRFSAERLKGVDSTLKIQPAELGDSAVYLCASSLGFRGRTEAFFGQGTRLTVV.

The chain links TRBV5-1 to TRBJ2-5; D ambiguous. Trimming removed 3 bases at V and 2 bases at J, with 2 bases between. CDR3 length: 11 amino acids. The germline V gene has CDR1 SGHRS and CDR2 YFSETQ. The DNA of the CDR3 is TGCGCCAGCAGCTCACAAGAGACCCAGTACTTC. Translated, it gives CASSSQETQYF.

J is TRBJ1-2 and V is TRBV5-1; the D is unclear. This CDR3 is built from 15 residues. Germline CDR1 SGHRS, CDR2 YFSETQ. V was clipped by 0 bases and J by 1 base, with 10 bases between them. This CDR3 is CASSLATALNYGYTF. CDR3 in DNA: TGCGCCAGCAGCTTGGCTACAGCCCTTAACTATGGCTACACCTTC.

The chain recombines TRBV30 with TRBJ2-1, with TRBD1 as a possible D gene (6 bases). The V and J ends lost 8 bases and 2 bases respectively, with 16 bases between them. From germline, CDR1 is GTSNPN and CDR2 SVGIG (reference sequence). CDR3 size: 14 residues. This CDR3 reads CAGLDSRTYNEQFF. DNA for the CDR3: TGTGCCGGACTGGACAGCCGCACCTACAATGAGCAGTTCTTC.